A single sample gave rise to the 24 T cell receptor beta chains below, sequenced in a study of metastatic and nonmetastatic thyroid tumors (dated by TCRdb to 2018 to 2021). None of the patients had been given any treatment before thyroid surgery. Receptor libraries were prepared by PCR. The sequencer was an Illumina HiSeq 4000. TCRdb redid the processing of the public reads, applying fastp at Q25 and MiXCR, and retained in-frame beta chains. In all, the sample holds around 23,000 clones, and approximately 14% of those were seen once. The ten top clones hold about 14% of the sample. The sample consisted of tumor tissue. The receptor source for this set is a female donor with papillary thyroid cancer or a benign thyroid nodule (not recorded which). Some clones in this sample may be carry-over from other donors' samples.

The table lists this clone with many counts. J is TRBJ1-1 and V is TRBV11-1; D unclear. CDR3 length: 17 residues. The germline CDR1 and CDR2 sequences are SGHAT and FQDESV (reference sequence). Deletions cut 4 bases from V and 1 base from J, with 19 bases between. CDR3 protein: CASSYNPPRLRNTEAFF. The DNA for the CDR3 is TGTGCCAGCAGCTATAACCCACCACGTCTGAGGAACACTGAAGCTTTCTTT. Filled out from reference TRBV11-1 and TRBJ1-1, the complete variable domain reads EAEVAQSPRYKITEKSQAVAFWCDPISGHATLYWYRQILGQGPELLVQFQDESVVDDSQLPKDRFSAERLKGVDSTLKIQPAELGDSAMYLCASSYNPPRLRNTEAFFGQGTRLTVV.

This clone is deemed medium-sized (0.01 to 0.1%). The rearrangement joins TRBV28 to TRBJ1-1; TRBD1 is a possible D gene (6 bases). CDR3 length: 17 residues. The V gene lost 7 bases and the J gene lost 1 base, with 22 bases spanning the gap. Germline lookup yields CDR1 MDHEN and CDR2 SYDVKM. The CDR3 reads CASTLPPQGQGNTEAFF. Here the CDR3 DNA reads TGTGCCAGCACCTTACCCCCACAGGGTCAAGGGAACACTGAAGCTTTCTTT.

About this clone: The junction departs from germline at one end; a sequencing error may be responsible. The chain carries TRBV12-5 and TRBJ2-7, with 8 bases that match TRBD1. The CDR3 runs 14 residues. Looked up from germline, CDR1 is LGHNT and CDR2 is FRNRAP. DNA for the CDR3: TGTGCTAGTGGTTTTGGGGACAGGTCCTACGATCAGTACTTC. This codes for CASGFGDRSYDQYF.

This chain links TRBV5-1 with TRBJ2-1; tentative D call: TRBD2 (6 bases). This CDR3 is 14 amino acids long. Trimming took 6 bases from V and 5 from J, leaving 15 bases between them. Germline loops: CDR1 SGHRS, CDR2 YFSETQ. The CDR3 DNA follows: TGCGCCAGCACCCGGAGTAGCGGTCACAATGAGCAGTTCTTC. Translated, it gives CASTRSSGHNEQFF.

This clone was seen at least ten times. This rearrangement joins TRBV20-1 to TRBJ2-1, with TRBD2 identical over 12 bases. V lost 3 bases to trimming and J lost 8 bases; unmatched junction nucleotides: 5. Germline V gives CDR1 DFQATT, CDR2 SNEGSKA (reference sequence). This CDR3 has 14 residues. The CDR3 DNA reads TGCAGTGCTAGGTCTAGCGGGGGGGCCTATGAGCAGTTCTTC. Translating it yields CSARSSGGAYEQFF.

The chain is built from TRBV6-4 and TRBJ2-1, with D possibly called TRBD1 or TRBD2 (5 bases each). There are 13 residues in the CDR3. Germline V gene data show CDR1 as MRHNA and CDR2 as SNTAGT. Trimming left V 4 bases short and J 5 bases short, with 9 bases between. CDR3 sequence: CASSVGENNEQFF. CDR3 in DNA: TGTGCCAGCAGTGTGGGGGAGAACAATGAGCAGTTCTTC.

Notes on this clone: Given a much more abundant clone one base away, this may be a read error. This chain links TRBV3-1 with TRBJ2-7; D may be TRBD2 (6 bases). CDR1 is LGHDT, CDR2 YNNKEL, per germline (reference sequence). The CDR3 sequence is 14 residues long. In DNA form, the CDR3 reads TGTGCCATCAGCCAGGGCAGGGCGGACTACAAGCAGTACTTC. Encoded protein: CAISQGRADYKQYF.

The rearrangement joins TRBV24-1 to TRBJ2-3, with 12 bases that match TRBD2. Trimming removed 1 base from V and 1 base from J; junction bases left unmatched: 11. CDR3 size: 20 residues. The germline CDR1 and CDR2 sequences are KGHDR and SFDVKD. CDR3 amino acids: CATSDLPSTSGSGGTDTQYF. The CDR3 DNA sequence: TGTGCCACCAGTGATTTACCTTCGACTAGCGGGAGTGGGGGCACAGATACGCAGTATTTT.

At least ten counts were recorded for this clone. The CDR3 DNA follows: TGCAGTGCTAGAGGGTCCGGGACTAGCGTCTACGAGCAGTACTTC. This sequence encodes CSARGSGTSVYEQYF. The chain links TRBV20-1 to TRBJ2-7, with TRBD2 identical over 10 bases. CDR3 length: 15 amino acids. Germline V CDR1 and CDR2: DFQATT, SNEGSKA (reference sequence). J was trimmed by 3 bases and V by 1 base; bases with no gene match: 6.

Many counts were recorded for this clone. The rearrangement links TRBV2 to TRBJ2-3, with 7 positions matching TRBD1. Germline V lookup: CDR1 SNHLY, CDR2 FYNNEI. The CDR3 extends over 15 amino acids. V lost 7 bases to trimming and J lost 2 bases; unmatched junction nucleotides: 9. CDR3 nucleotides: TGTGCCAGCATGGGGACAGCTTCCTTCACAGATACGCAGTATTTT. It codes for CASMGTASFTDTQYF. The full variable domain, completed using reference TRBV2 and TRBJ2-3, is EPEVTQTPSHQVTQMGQEVILRCVPISNHLYFYWYRQILGQKVEFLVSFYNNEISEKSEIFDDQFSVERPDGSNFTLKIRSTKLEDSAMYFCASMGTASFTDTQYFGPGTRLTVL.

By proportion, this clone is medium-sized (0.01 to 0.1%). The chain combines TRBV20-1 with TRBJ2-7; 9 bases are a match to TRBD1. This CDR3 comprises 16 residues. The germline V gene encodes CDR1 DFQATT and CDR2 SNEGSKA (reference sequence). The junction had 12 bases not matched to a gene; V was cut back by 4 bases and J by 2 bases. CDR3 protein: CSAKKQGAWGAYEQYF. CDR3 DNA: TGCAGTGCTAAAAAACAGGGGGCGTGGGGTGCCTACGAGCAGTACTTC.

This clone was counted at least ten times. The chain recombines TRBV7-9 with TRBJ1-6; 7 bases line up with TRBD1. CDR3 size: 13 residues. Germline V gene lookup returns CDR1 SEHNR and CDR2 FQNEAQ (reference sequence). V was pared by 5 bases and J by 15 bases, with 10 bases of the junction left unmatched. CDR3 protein: CASSRGEGALLHF. The DNA for the CDR3 is TGTGCCAGCAGCCGAGGGGAGGGGGCCCTCCTCCACTTT.

At least ten counts were recorded for this clone. The chain joins TRBV7-8 to TRBJ1-3; weak D call: TRBD1 (5 bases). The CDR3 contains 14 residues. In germline, CDR1 is SGHVS, CDR2 FQNEAQ. The germline V and J ends were trimmed by 5 bases and 1 base, with 9 bases remaining between them. The CDR3 bases are TGTGCCAGCAGCCGACAGAGTTCTGGAAACACCATATATTTT. It translates to CASSRQSSGNTIYF.

This clone was recorded many times. This rearrangement joins TRBV19 to TRBJ1-2, with 8 positions matching TRBD1. The CDR3 consists of 13 residues. Losses at the gene ends were 4 bases for V and 5 bases for J; bases not matched to a gene: 3. CDR1 is LNHDA, CDR2 SQIVND, per germline (reference sequence). The CDR3 sequence: CASSTRQGYGYTF. The CDR3 nucleotides read TGTGCCAGTAGTACTCGACAGGGGTATGGCTACACCTTC.

This clone was seen at least ten times. The V call is TRBV3-1, the J call TRBJ2-5; tentatively, D is TRBD2 (5 bases). Germline CDR1 is LGHDT and CDR2 is YNNKEL (reference sequence). CDR3 length: 14 residues. Trimming took 4 bases from V and 2 from J, leaving 11 bases between them. The CDR3 sequence is CASSLRRDQETQYF. The CDR3, as DNA: TGTGCCAGCAGCCTTCGTCGGGATCAAGAGACCCAGTACTTC.

The chain joins TRBV6-2 or TRBV6-3 to TRBJ2-7; 11 nucleotides match TRBD1. CDR1 is MNHEY, CDR2 SVGEGT, per germline. The J segment lost 0 bases and the V segment lost 8 bases, leaving 18 bases of the junction unmatched. The CDR3 spans 19 residues. CDR3 sequence: CASAEPGTGGTGTSYEQYF. The CDR3, as DNA: TGTGCCAGCGCCGAACCCGGGACAGGGGGAACGGGGACCTCCTACGAGCAGTACTTC.

The table lists this clone with many counts. The chain links TRBV28 to TRBJ1-3, with D perhaps matching TRBD1 (5 bases). The CDR3 totals 12 residues. V shed 11 bases and J shed 6 bases, with 14 bases lying between them. Germline V gene data show CDR1 as MDHEN and CDR2 as SYDVKM. DNA for the CDR3: TGTGCCGTCCTCGAGGGGTCAAACACCATATATTTT. Translating gives CAVLEGSNTIYF.

This clone was seen only a few times. The chain couples TRBV5-4 to TRBJ2-2; D might be TRBD1 or TRBD2, each matching 5 bases. CDR3 length equals 19 residues. The germline V gene encodes CDR1 SGHNT and CDR2 YYREEE (reference sequence). V was trimmed by 3 bases and J by 3 bases, leaving 24 bases between them. This CDR3 is CASSSYHGAALWYTGELFF. Written as DNA, the CDR3 is TGTGCCAGCAGCTCTTATCACGGGGCGGCCCTTTGGTACACCGGGGAGCTGTTTTTT.

The sample holds many counts of this clone. The chain is built from TRBV5-1 and TRBJ2-5; D remains unclear. V was trimmed by 4 bases and J by 5 bases, leaving 18 bases between them. The CDR3 spans 15 residues. Germline assignment: CDR1 SGHRS and CDR2 YFSETQ. The chain's CDR3 is CASSPLGFPEETQYF. In DNA, the CDR3 is TGCGCCAGCAGCCCACTCGGGTTCCCAGAGGAGACCCAGTACTTC.

Concerning this clone: With a much larger clone just one base away, this may be a read error. V usage is TRBV2 and J usage is TRBJ1-1, with unresolved D. Germline V gene lookup returns CDR1 SNHLY and CDR2 FYNNEI. The CDR3 length is 15 residues. Trimming removed 4 bases from V and 3 bases from J, with 15 bases in between. The CDR3 loop reads CASSALVQPYTEAFF. The DNA for the CDR3 is TGTGCCAGCAGTGCCCTAGTTCAACCCTACACTGAAGCTTTCTTT.

In its sample, this clone was seen many times. The chain carries TRBV24-1 and TRBJ2-6; 8 bases are shared with TRBD1. Germline-derived CDR1 and CDR2 are KGHDR and SFDVKD. CDR3 size: 16 residues. The junction had 7 bases not matched to a gene; V was cut back by 7 bases and J by 3 bases. The CDR3 nucleotides read TGTGCCACCAGCCCACAGGGGGGAAGTGGGGCCAACGTCCTGACTTTC. Its translation: CATSPQGGSGANVLTF.

This clone was observed at least ten times. The rearrangement links TRBV5-1 to TRBJ2-1; no definite D call. V was shortened by 1 base and J by 0 bases, with 8 bases between the two germline ends. Germline V lookup: CDR1 SGHRS, CDR2 YFSETQ. CDR3 size: 15 residues. The CDR3 reads CASSLPSSSYNEQFF. As DNA, the CDR3 is TGCGCCAGCAGCTTGCCCAGTAGCTCCTACAATGAGCAGTTCTTC.

This clone was recorded a few times. This chain links TRBV7-3 with TRBJ2-3; D is uncertain. The CDR3 sequence is 13 residues long. Looked up from germline, CDR1 is SGHTA and CDR2 is FQGTGA. V dropped 4 bases and J dropped 2 bases, with 7 bases sitting between them. CDR3 region: CASSYLYTDTQYF. The CDR3 DNA reads as TGTGCCAGCAGCTATCTCTACACAGATACGCAGTATTTT.

This clone was seen at least ten times. V is TRBV5-1 and J is TRBJ1-6, with D unresolved. CDR1 is SGHRS, CDR2 YFSETQ, per germline. This CDR3 spans 13 amino acids. Trimming took 1 base from V and 9 from J, leaving 8 bases between them. The CDR3: CASSLSAGSPLHF. The CDR3 DNA follows: TGCGCCAGCAGCTTGTCGGCGGGTTCACCCCTCCACTTT.